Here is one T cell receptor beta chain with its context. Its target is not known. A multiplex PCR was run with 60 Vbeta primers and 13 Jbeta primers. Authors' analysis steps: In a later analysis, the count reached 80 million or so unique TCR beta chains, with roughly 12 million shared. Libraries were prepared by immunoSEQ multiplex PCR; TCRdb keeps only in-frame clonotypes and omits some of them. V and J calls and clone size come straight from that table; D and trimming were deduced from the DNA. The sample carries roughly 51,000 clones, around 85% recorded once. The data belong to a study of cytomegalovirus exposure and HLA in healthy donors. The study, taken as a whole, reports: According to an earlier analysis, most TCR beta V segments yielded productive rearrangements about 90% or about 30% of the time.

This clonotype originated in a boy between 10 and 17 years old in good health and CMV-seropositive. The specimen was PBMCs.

The DNA of the CDR3 is TGTGCCAGCAGCCGCTTAGGCGGGGACCCAGATACGCAGTATTTT. Translating it yields CASSRLGGDPDTQYF. The chain combines TRBV11-2 with TRBJ2-3; weak D call: TRBD2 (6 bases). V lost 5 bases, J lost 4 bases, and 16 bases lay in between. CDR1 SGHAT and CDR2 FQNNGV come from the germline V gene. This CDR3 is built from 15 residues.